The 24 T cell receptor beta chains below come from one sample, sequenced in a study of technical replicates of blood from a few donors. Data came from immunoSEQ multiplex PCR; TCRdb stores just in-frame clones and leaves some out. The sample gives tens of thousands of clones, 95% of which show up once; around 0.24% is in the top ten. Sequencing was carried out using T cells isolated from PBMCs. The receptors shown here come from a human donor in good health.

The V call is TRBV6-5, the J call TRBJ1-3; D is perhaps TRBD1 (5 bases). Deletions cut 9 bases from V and 2 bases from J, with 14 bases between. From germline, CDR1 is MNHEY and CDR2 SVGAGI. CDR3 length: 14 amino acids. CDR3 residues: CARSAGGTGNTIYF. CDR3 nucleotide sequence: TGTGCCAGATCGGCCGGGGGGACTGGAAACACCATATATTTT.

The gene calls are TRBV5-1 and TRBJ2-1; no clear D. The CDR3 extends over 14 amino acids. Trimming stripped 3 bases from V and 0 bases from J, with 7 bases between. Germline V gene sequence: CDR1 SGHRS, CDR2 YFSETQ. The CDR3 bases are TGCGCCAGCAGCTGGCGGTTCTCCTACAATGAGCAGTTCTTC. Residues: CASSWRFSYNEQFF. Full variable domain (remainder filled in from reference TRBV5-1 and TRBJ2-1): KAGVTQTPRYLIKTRGQQVTLSCSPISGHRSVSWYQQTPGQGLQFLFEYFSETQRNKGNFPGRFSGRQFSNSRSEMNVSTLELGDSALYLCASSWRFSYNEQFFGPGTRLTVL.

CDR3 bases: TGTGCCAGCAGCTTACGGGGGAGGTCGAATAACTATGGCTACACCTTC. Its translation: CASSLRGRSNNYGYTF. The chain uses TRBV11-3 and TRBJ1-2; D may be TRBD1 (5 bases). Germline loops: CDR1 SGHNT, CDR2 YENEEA. The ends were cut back, 2 bases at V and 1 base at J, with 14 bases in the middle. CDR3 size: 16 residues.

J is TRBJ2-2 and V is TRBV15; the match to TRBD2 covers 13 bases. The CDR3 contains 18 residues. The ends lost 0 bases at V and 4 bases at J; junction bases unmatched: 5. Looked up from germline, CDR1 is LNHNV and CDR2 is YYDKDF (reference sequence). CDR3 sequence reads: CATSRDPTSGGSTGELFF. The DNA for the CDR3 is TGTGCCACCAGCAGAGATCCGACTAGCGGGGGGAGCACCGGGGAGCTGTTTTTT. Drawing the rest from reference TRBV15 and TRBJ2-2, the complete variable domain is DAMVIQNPRYQVTQFGKPVTLSCSQTLNHNVMYWYQQKSSQAPKLLFHYYDKDFNNEADTPDNFQSRRPNTSFCFLDIRSPGLGDTAMYLCATSRDPTSGGSTGELFFGEGSRLTVL.

As DNA, the CDR3 is TGTGCCAGCAGCCGCAGCACAGTTGAAGCTTTCTTT. Its protein product is CASSRSTVEAFF. The V and J genes are TRBV7-9 and TRBJ1-1; unclear D gene. The CDR3 runs 12 residues. Germline-derived CDR1 and CDR2 are SEHNR and FQNEAQ (reference sequence). V shed 5 bases and J shed 7 bases, with 11 bases lying between them.

This chain joins TRBV28 and TRBJ1-5, with D possibly matching TRBD1 (6 bases). V was shortened by 5 bases and J by 4 bases, with 9 bases between the two germline ends. The CDR3 runs 13 residues. The V gene's germline CDR1 is MDHEN and CDR2 SYDVKM. The CDR3 DNA reads as TGTGCCAGCAGTGGACAGAAAAATCAGCCCCAGCATTTT. Protein: CASSGQKNQPQHF.

The chain links TRBV11-1 to TRBJ1-2; D uncertain. Trimming took 1 base from V and 8 from J, leaving 8 bases between them. The CDR3 is made up of 12 amino acids. CDR1 and CDR2 (germline): SGHAT, FQDESV (reference sequence). This CDR3 reads CASSLDGPGYTF. The CDR3 DNA is TGTGCCAGCAGCTTAGATGGGCCCGGCTACACCTTC.

Only one count was recorded for this clone. The V call is TRBV5-1, the J call TRBJ1-1, with 7 positions matching TRBD1. The CDR3 sequence is 14 residues long. Losses at the gene ends were 4 bases for V and 1 base for J; bases not matched to a gene: 4. The germline V gene encodes CDR1 SGHRS and CDR2 YFSETQ. CDR3 loop: CASSIRGENTEAFF. The CDR3 region has the DNA TGCGCCAGCAGCATCAGGGGGGAGAACACTGAAGCTTTCTTT.

The J gene is TRBJ2-7, the V gene TRBV21-1; TRBD2 reflects the table's D call only, with no check against the DNA. TRBV21-1 is given as a pseudogene. The CDR3 has 10 residues. Written as DNA, the CDR3 is TGTGCCAGCACGGGGTACGAGCAGTACTTC. Protein product: CASTGYEQYF.

This rearrangement joins TRBV15 to TRBJ2-2; 9 bases line up with TRBD1. Trimming at V came to 0 bases and at J to 3 bases, leaving 23 bases not matched to a gene. CDR1 and CDR2 (germline): LNHNV, YYDKDF (reference sequence). There are 23 residues in the CDR3. The CDR3 nucleotides are TGTGCCACCAGCAGAGATAGGGGACTCTGGGACAGGGTTTTGGTTAGAGACACCGGGGAGCTGTTTTTT. It specifies CATSRDRGLWDRVLVRDTGELFF.

The rearrangement links TRBV7-2 to TRBJ1-1; D uncertain. V was clipped by 2 bases and J by 1 base, with 11 bases between them. CDR1 SGHTA and CDR2 FQGNSA come from the germline V gene. CDR3 length: 15 residues. In nucleotides, the CDR3 is TGTGCCAGCAGCTTATACTGGTACGAGAACACTGAAGCTTTCTTT. Its translation is CASSLYWYENTEAFF.

The CDR3 nucleotides are TGTGCCAGCAGCCGCGGGGGAAGCTCCTACGAGCAGTACTTC. It specifies CASSRGGSSYEQYF. The chain employs TRBV13 and TRBJ2-7, with TRBD2 matching over 7 bases. CDR3 length: 14 residues. V lost 5 bases and J lost 0; bases outside the gene matches: 4. Germline CDR1 is PRHDT and CDR2 is FYEKMQ (reference sequence). Full variable domain (rest looked up from reference TRBV13 and TRBJ2-7): AAGVIQSPRHLIKEKRETATLKCYPIPRHDTVYWYQQGPGQDPQFLISFYEKMQSDKGSIPDRFSAQQFSDYHSELNMSSLELGDSALYFCASSRGGSSYEQYFGPGTRLTVT.

This chain joins TRBV28 and TRBJ2-7, with 7 bases lining up with TRBD1. Trimming cost V 6 bases and J 5 bases; bases outside gene matches: 4. CDR1 is MDHEN, CDR2 SYDVKM, per germline. The CDR3 has 12 residues. The CDR3 DNA follows: TGTGCCAGCAGGGGGACAGTGGACGAGCAGTACTTC. It encodes CASRGTVDEQYF.

The chain couples TRBV19 to TRBJ2-2, with a possible D match to TRBD1 (6 bases). CDR1 is LNHDA and CDR2 is SQIVND in the germline V gene (reference sequence). The CDR3 totals 17 residues. The V gene lost 6 bases and the J gene lost 2 bases, with 19 bases spanning the gap. CDR3 sequence (DNA): TGTGCCAGTAGATCCGCCACCGGGACACCAAACACCGGGGAGCTGTTTTTT. This sequence encodes CASRSATGTPNTGELFF.

The chain has TRBV6-5 and TRBJ1-5; tentative D call: TRBD1 (5 bases). CDR3 length: 14 residues. Germline lookup yields CDR1 MNHEY and CDR2 SVGAGI. V gave up 0 bases and J gave up 6 bases, with 9 bases separating them. In nucleotides, the CDR3 is TGTGCCAGCAGTTACTCGGCAGGGTCTCAGCCCCAGCATTTT. Protein product: CASSYSAGSQPQHF.

The V and J genes are TRBV6-1 and TRBJ2-3, with a possible D match to TRBD2 (5 bases). Germline CDR1 MNHNS, CDR2 SASEGT. The V end lost 6 bases, the J end lost 2 bases, and 9 bases lay between the germline ends. The length of the CDR3 is 13 residues. CDR3 DNA sequence: TGTGCCAGCAGGGAGGACCTCACAGATACGCAGTATTTT. Amino acids: CASREDLTDTQYF.

V and J are TRBV7-9 and TRBJ1-4; 8 nucleotides agree with TRBD1. The V gene end was trimmed by 2 bases and the J gene end by 4 bases; junction bases not matched to a gene: 12. Germline V lookup: CDR1 SEHNR, CDR2 FQNEAQ (reference sequence). The CDR3 contains 18 residues. CDR3 in amino acids: CASSLRRTTTGVNEKLFF. The CDR3 coding sequence is TGTGCCAGCAGCTTAAGGAGAACCACGACAGGGGTTAATGAAAAACTGTTTTTT.

This chain links TRBV11-2 with TRBJ2-6; D unresolved. This CDR3 has 13 amino acids. V lost 11 bases and J lost 4, with 12 bases in between. CDR1 and CDR2 (germline): SGHAT, FQNNGV. The CDR3 DNA reads as TGTGCCTCTTTTGTTCCCGGGGCCAACGTCCTGACTTTC. Translating it yields CASFVPGANVLTF. Drawing the rest from reference TRBV11-2 and TRBJ2-6, the complete variable domain is EAGVAQSPRYKIIEKRQSVAFWCNPISGHATLYWYQQILGQGPKLLIQFQNNGVVDDSQLPKDRFSAERLKGVDSTLKIQPAKLEDSAVYLCASFVPGANVLTFGAGSRLTVL.

The rearrangement uses TRBV7-3 and TRBJ2-6; 9 bases fit TRBD1. The germline CDR1 and CDR2 sequences are SGHTA and FQGTGA. The V gene end was trimmed by 4 bases and the J gene end by 0 bases; junction bases not matched to a gene: 4. The CDR3 has 17 residues. DNA of the CDR3: TGTGCCAGCAGCTACGGGACAGGGCCCTCTGGGGCCAACGTCCTGACTTTC. It yields the protein CASSYGTGPSGANVLTF.

The chain uses TRBV13 and TRBJ1-4; TRBD1 is a possible D gene (6 bases). The CDR3 runs to 17 residues. CDR1 and CDR2 from the germline V gene are PRHDT and FYEKMQ (reference sequence). Trimming took 3 bases from V and 0 from J, leaving 14 bases between them. The chain's CDR3 is CASSFRQAPSTNEKLFF. The CDR3 bases are TGTGCCAGCAGCTTTAGACAGGCTCCTTCAACTAATGAAAAACTGTTTTTT.

The rearrangement joins TRBV7-9 to TRBJ2-4; possibly TRBD2 for D (7 bases). This CDR3 comprises 17 residues. Per germline, CDR1 SEHNR and CDR2 FQNEAQ (reference sequence). Between the trimmed V and J ends, which lost 1 base and 2 bases, there was a span of 15 bases. The CDR3 coding sequence is TGTGCCAGCAGCTTAGAGGGGGGGGGTATGACCAAAAACATTCAGTACTTC. Its protein product is CASSLEGGGMTKNIQYF.

The V call is TRBV6-1, the J call TRBJ2-3; 8 bases line up with TRBD2. The CDR3 consists of 15 residues. Germline lookup yields CDR1 MNHNS and CDR2 SASEGT. V shed 4 bases, J shed 0 bases, and the junction held 3 bases outside the gene matches. CDR3 amino acids: CASSVGGGSTDTQYF. Here the CDR3 DNA reads TGTGCCAGCAGTGTTGGCGGGGGGAGCACAGATACGCAGTATTTT.

The chain links TRBV4-1 to TRBJ2-6; 11 bases line up with TRBD1. Losses at the gene ends were 1 base for V and 4 bases for J; bases not matched to a gene: 6. Germline V lookup: CDR1 MGHRA, CDR2 YSYEKL. This CDR3 comprises 18 residues. The CDR3 DNA is TGCGCCAGCAGCCAAGCCGGGGACAGGGGGTACGGGGCCAACGTCCTGACTTTC. This translates into CASSQAGDRGYGANVLTF.

The gene calls are TRBV10-3 and TRBJ1-2; TRBD1 matches 11 bases. V lost 7 bases, J lost 3 bases, and 7 bases stayed unmatched. Germline CDR1 is ENHRY and CDR2 is SYGVKD. The CDR3 spans 15 residues. The CDR3 region is CAIKVGQGAYYGYTF. CDR3 nucleotide sequence: TGTGCCATCAAAGTAGGACAGGGGGCGTACTATGGCTACACCTTC.